Presented here are 25 T cell receptor beta chains from one specimen sequenced in a study of CD8 T cells in ankylosing spondylitis. TCRdb used MiXCR to reprocess the 5' RACE reads, holding one entry per CDR3 protein. The sample gives 310,000 or so distinct CDR3 sequences, about 20% of which show up once; roughly 8% is in the top ten. The sample was blood, either unsorted or a sorted T cell fraction (not recorded which). The receptors were gathered from a male donor with ankylosing spondylitis or in good health (not recorded which).

This clonotype was seen many times. This rearrangement joins TRBV12-3 or TRBV12-4 to TRBJ2-4, with D unresolved. V gave up 3 bases and J gave up 1 base, with 7 bases separating them. CDR3 length: 14 residues. In DNA form, the CDR3 reads TGTGCCAGCAGTTTGAACACCGCCAAAAACATTCAGTACTTC. Protein sequence: CASSLNTAKNIQYF.

The genes are TRBV5-1 and TRBJ1-4; D call uncertain. Germline lookup yields CDR1 SGHRS and CDR2 YFSETQ. The germline V and J ends were trimmed by 0 bases and 7 bases, with 13 bases remaining between them. The CDR3 loop spans 15 amino acids. This CDR3 is CASSLALRTSEKLFF. The CDR3 DNA follows: TGCGCCAGCAGCTTGGCTCTCAGGACGTCTGAAAAACTGTTTTTT. Full variable domain (remainder filled in from reference TRBV5-1 and TRBJ1-4): KAGVTQTPRYLIKTRGQQVTLSCSPISGHRSVSWYQQTPGQGLQFLFEYFSETQRNKGNFPGRFSGRQFSNSRSEMNVSTLELGDSALYLCASSLALRTSEKLFFGSGTQLSVL.

This clonotype was counted many times. The chain recombines TRBV20-1 with TRBJ2-5; 8 positions agree with TRBD2. The trim removed 6 bases at V and 5 bases at J, leaving 11 bases unmatched. The CDR3 spans 14 residues. Germline-derived CDR1 and CDR2 are DFQATT and SNEGSKA (reference sequence). The CDR3 spells CSAKAGAVLETQYF. Written as DNA, the CDR3 is TGCAGTGCGAAAGCGGGAGCGGTACTTGAGACCCAGTACTTC.

V gene TRBV15 combines with J gene TRBJ2-3; D is possibly TRBD2 (5 bases). Germline loops: CDR1 LNHNV, CDR2 YYDKDF (reference sequence). This CDR3 comprises 15 residues. Trimming pared 0 bases from V and 6 bases from J, leaving 13 bases between. The CDR3 reads CATSRDGELRDTQYF. The CDR3 DNA follows: TGTGCCACCAGCAGAGATGGGGAGCTACGGGATACGCAGTATTTT. Supplemented by reference TRBV15 and TRBJ2-3, the full variable domain reads DAMVIQNPRYQVTQFGKPVTLSCSQTLNHNVMYWYQQKSSQAPKLLFHYYDKDFNNEADTPDNFQSRRPNTSFCFLDIRSPGLGDTAMYLCATSRDGELRDTQYFGPGTRLTVL.

This clonotype was seen repeatedly, ten times or more. This chain links TRBV20-1 with TRBJ2-3; 11 positions agree with TRBD2. The CDR3 is 15 residues long. The germline V gene encodes CDR1 DFQATT and CDR2 SNEGSKA (reference sequence). V was clipped by 0 bases and J by 4 bases; unmatched bases: 3. CDR3 in amino acids: CSARDWGLAADTQYF. The CDR3 region has the DNA TGCAGTGCTAGAGATTGGGGACTAGCGGCAGATACGCAGTATTTT.

In this sample, this clonotype turned up many times. The chain joins TRBV7-8 to TRBJ2-3; tentative D call: TRBD2 (7 bases). The V end lost 4 bases, the J end lost 1 base, and 15 bases lay between the germline ends. CDR1 is SGHVS, CDR2 FQNEAQ, per germline. The CDR3 covers 16 residues. CDR3 sequence (DNA): TGTGCCAGCAGCTCCCAAGGGGGGGCCGGCACAGATACGCAGTATTTT. This encodes CASSSQGGAGTDTQYF.

In this sample, this clonotype turned up a few times. The gene calls are TRBV12-3 or TRBV12-4 and TRBJ2-2; TRBD2 is a possible D gene (6 bases). The V gene lost 6 bases and the J gene lost 4 bases, with 9 bases spanning the gap. This CDR3 has 13 amino acids. The CDR3 spells CASRRDPTGELFF. The DNA for the CDR3 is TGTGCCAGCAGGCGGGACCCCACCGGGGAGCTGTTTTTT.

The chain carries TRBV28 and TRBJ2-7; 7 nucleotides agree with TRBD1. Germline lookup yields CDR1 MDHEN and CDR2 SYDVKM. With V trimmed by 3 bases and J by 9 bases, 11 bases remained unmatched. The CDR3 is 14 amino acids. CDR3 loop: CASSFRQGPSGQYV. CDR3 nucleotide sequence: TGTGCCAGCAGTTTCAGACAGGGACCGAGCGGGCAGTACGTC.

This clonotype was seen only a few times. The gene calls are TRBV12-3 or TRBV12-4 and TRBJ2-2, with 9 bases that match TRBD2. CDR3 length: 16 amino acids. The V segment lost 2 bases and the J segment 5 bases; nucleotides outside the gene matches: 6. CDR3 DNA: TGTGCCAGCAGTTTAAGGCTAGCGGGATCGACCGGGGAGCTGTTTTTT. Residues: CASSLRLAGSTGELFF.

This clonotype occurred a few times. V gene TRBV20-1 combines with J gene TRBJ2-2; TRBD1 aligns across 7 bases. This CDR3 has 14 amino acids. With 5 bases clipped from V and 1 base from J, the junction kept 4 bases outside the gene matches. Germline CDR1 is DFQATT and CDR2 is SNEGSKA (reference sequence). CDR3 DNA sequence: TGCAGTGCTTGGGACAGACAGAACACCGGGGAGCTGTTTTTT. It translates to CSAWDRQNTGELFF.

Ten or more counts support this clonotype. This chain links TRBV5-1 with TRBJ2-1; no clear D gene. The germline V gene encodes CDR1 SGHRS and CDR2 YFSETQ. Trimming stripped 0 bases from V and 5 bases from J, with 6 bases between. This CDR3 is built from 13 residues. CDR3 sequence: CASSLGTDNEQFF. The CDR3, as DNA: TGCGCCAGCAGCTTGGGCACAGACAATGAGCAGTTCTTC.

This clonotype occurred a few times. The V call is TRBV18, the J call TRBJ1-1; a possible D gene is TRBD1 (6 bases). CDR1 and CDR2 from the germline V gene are KGHSH and LQKENI. V was cut by 3 bases and J by 4 bases, with 12 bases left in between. The CDR3 length is 14 residues. The CDR3 protein is CASSPDRKLTEAFF. The CDR3 region has the DNA TGTGCCAGCTCACCGGACAGAAAGCTCACTGAAGCTTTCTTT.

This clonotype has a count of ten or more. V is TRBV5-1 and J is TRBJ1-2, with a possible D match to TRBD1 (5 bases). V was trimmed by 4 bases and J by 10 bases, leaving 14 bases between them. The germline CDR1 and CDR2 sequences are SGHRS and YFSETQ. The CDR3 sequence is 12 residues long. The CDR3 spells CASSVGTGYYTF. Written as DNA, the CDR3 is TGCGCCAGCAGCGTGGGTACAGGTTACTACACCTTC.

The rearrangement joins TRBV7-9 to TRBJ1-4; 11 nucleotides match TRBD1. Germline assignment: CDR1 SEHNR and CDR2 FQNEAQ (reference sequence). V lost 5 bases to trimming and J lost 7 bases; unmatched junction nucleotides: 9. CDR3 length: 16 residues. The CDR3 protein is CASSADGTGGGEKLFF. The CDR3 nucleotides read TGTGCCAGCAGCGCAGATGGGACAGGGGGAGGTGAAAAACTGTTTTTT.

This clonotype has more than one count but fewer than ten. J is TRBJ2-5 and V is TRBV6-1; TRBD2 matches 8 bases. Germline V gives CDR1 MNHNS, CDR2 SASEGT. This CDR3 has 14 residues. V was clipped by 8 bases and J by 1 base; unmatched bases: 6. For the CDR3, the DNA is TGTGCCAGCGGAACCGGACTAGCCCAAGAGACCCAGTACTTC. This gives the protein CASGTGLAQETQYF.

The CDR3, as DNA: TGTGCCAGCAGTTTAGCGATCGGGGGATCCACTGAAGCTTTCTTT. Its translation: CASSLAIGGSTEAFF. The genes are TRBV27 and TRBJ1-1; a possible D gene is TRBD1 (5 bases). This CDR3 spans 15 amino acids. The germline gives CDR1 MNHEY, CDR2 SMNVEV (reference sequence). V was clipped by 2 bases and J by 4 bases, with 14 bases between them.

The V and J genes are TRBV3-1 and TRBJ2-1, with D maybe TRBD1 (5 bases). The CDR3 extends over 16 amino acids. In germline, CDR1 is LGHDT, CDR2 YNNKEL (reference sequence). V lost 0 bases and J lost 4, with 13 bases in between. The DNA for the CDR3 is TGTGCCAGCAGCCAAGATCCTCAGGGCCAATACAATGAGCAGTTCTTC. This encodes CASSQDPQGQYNEQFF.

This clonotype was counted between two and nine times. The J gene is TRBJ2-6, the V gene TRBV12-3 or TRBV12-4; D is undetermined. V lost 1 base and J lost 7, with 11 bases in between. The CDR3 is made up of 15 amino acids. The CDR3 spells CASSLVAWEANVLTF. DNA of the CDR3: TGTGCCAGCAGTTTAGTCGCCTGGGAAGCCAACGTCCTGACTTTC.

The rearrangement links TRBV28 to TRBJ2-3; TRBD2 might be the D (5 bases). Germline V gene lookup returns CDR1 MDHEN and CDR2 SYDVKM. The CDR3 consists of 14 residues. The V and J ends lost 5 bases and 7 bases respectively, with 16 bases between them. Here the CDR3 DNA reads TGTGCCAGCAGTATAATCTCGGGGTCGAATACGCAGTATTTT. This sequence encodes CASSIISGSNTQYF.

This clonotype was seen more than once but under ten times. The genes are TRBV12-3 or TRBV12-4 and TRBJ2-3, with TRBD1 as a possible D gene (6 bases). The germline V and J ends were trimmed by 1 base and 0 bases, with 14 bases remaining between them. This CDR3 region has 17 residues. In nucleotides, the CDR3 is TGTGCCAGCAGTTTAGGGGACACGACAACTAGCACAGATACGCAGTATTTT. Translating gives CASSLGDTTTSTDTQYF.

The CDR3 DNA sequence: TGCAGCGTCGAGGGCCAGGGGAATGGCTACACCTTC. Protein: CSVEGQGNGYTF. This chain connects TRBV29-1 to TRBJ1-2, with D possibly matching TRBD1 (6 bases). Germline values: CDR1 SQVTM, CDR2 ANQGSEA. Trimming pared 6 bases from V and 6 bases from J, leaving 14 bases between. The CDR3 has 12 residues. Based on the CDR3 plus reference TRBV29-1 and TRBJ1-2, the full variable domain is SAVISQKPSRDICQRGTSLTIQCQVDSQVTMMFWYRQQPGQSLTLIATANQGSEATYESGFVIDKFPISRPNLTFSTLTVSNMSPEDSSIYLCSVEGQGNGYTFGSGTRLTVV.

The chain employs TRBV18 and TRBJ2-3; D is perhaps TRBD2 (6 bases). CDR3 length equals 15 residues. Trimming took 3 bases from V and 2 from J, leaving 12 bases between them. Germline V CDR1 and CDR2: KGHSH, LQKENI. The CDR3 coding sequence is TGTGCCAGCTCACCTCGACTAGTTAACACAGATACGCAGTATTTT. The encoded protein is CASSPRLVNTDTQYF.

The chain recombines TRBV7-8 with TRBJ1-5; D is unclear. The V gene lost 5 bases and the J gene lost 2 bases, with 10 bases spanning the gap. Per the germline V gene, CDR1 is SGHVS and CDR2 is FQNEAQ. This CDR3 contains 14 residues. CDR3 coding DNA: TGTGCCAGCAGCCCCAGCATGGGCAATCAGCCCCAGCATTTT. Translation: CASSPSMGNQPQHF.

The table lists this clonotype with a few counts. The chain employs TRBV20-1 and TRBJ2-2; no clear D gene. This CDR3 has 13 amino acids. Germline loops: CDR1 DFQATT, CDR2 SNEGSKA (reference sequence). Trimming took 6 bases from V and 1 from J, leaving 9 bases between them. CDR3 DNA sequence: TGCAGTGCCCCACAGAGGAACACCGGGGAGCTGTTTTTT. Amino acid sequence: CSAPQRNTGELFF.

V usage is TRBV14 and J usage is TRBJ2-3, with D tentatively TRBD1 (6 bases). The V gene's germline CDR1 is SGHDN and CDR2 FVKESK. V lost 3 bases and J lost 5, with 9 bases in between. The CDR3 is 13 residues long. The CDR3 protein is CASSHPRGDTQYF. The CDR3 DNA sequence: TGTGCCAGCAGCCACCCCAGGGGAGATACGCAGTATTTT. Based on the CDR3 plus reference TRBV14 and TRBJ2-3, the full variable domain is EAGVTQFPSHSVIEKGQTVTLRCDPISGHDNLYWYRRVMGKEIKFLLHFVKESKQDESGMPNNRFLAERTGGTYSTLKVQPAELEDSGVYFCASSHPRGDTQYFGPGTRLTVL.